A single sample gave rise to the 30 T cell receptor beta chains below, sequenced in a study of post-analysis software for immune sequencing data. Study results and limitations: Patients used about five TRBV segments, including TRBV5-6, TRBV5-1 and TRBV20-1, more often than controls.

Researchers reported that TCR beta cDNA libraries carried unique molecular identifiers. TCRdb analysed the PCR reads with MiXCR anew, one entry per CDR3 protein. Among more than 450,000 distinct CDR3 sequences listed, around 31% were seen once. Antigens for these TCRs are unknown. The sequencing sample was made of blood. The receptors here all came from a girl aged 2 to 17 with multiple sclerosis.

The genes are TRBV11-2 and TRBJ2-1, with 7 bases identical to TRBD1. Germline V gene data show CDR1 as SGHAT and CDR2 as FQNNGV. After removal of 6 bases from V and 4 bases from J, the junction contained 6 bases not matched to a gene. The CDR3 runs to 14 residues. The CDR3 sequence: CASSRLQGYNEQFF. Written as DNA, the CDR3 is TGTGCCAGCAGTAGGCTACAGGGGTACAATGAGCAGTTCTTC.

The chain combines TRBV5-5 with TRBJ1-1, with unresolved D. Germline CDR1 reads SGHKS; CDR2 reads YYEKEE (reference sequence). Trimming removed 2 bases from V and 0 bases from J, with 2 bases in between. CDR3 length equals 12 residues. In DNA form, the CDR3 reads TGTGCCAGCAGCTTCGTGAACACTGAAGCTTTCTTT. Its translation: CASSFVNTEAFF.

This chain links TRBV7-9 with TRBJ2-1, with 10 positions matching TRBD1. V shed 5 bases and J 4 bases; nucleotides not matched to a gene: 5. The CDR3 has 15 residues. Germline lookup yields CDR1 SEHNR and CDR2 FQNEAQ (reference sequence). In nucleotides, the CDR3 is TGTGCCAGCAGCCCGGACAGGGGGGGATACAATGAGCAGTTCTTC. This sequence encodes CASSPDRGGYNEQFF.

The chain has TRBV13 and TRBJ2-3; TRBD2 matches 8 bases. Trimming at V came to 8 bases and at J to 2 bases, leaving 6 bases not matched to a gene. From germline, CDR1 is PRHDT and CDR2 FYEKMQ (reference sequence). The CDR3 has 14 residues. The CDR3 region has the DNA TGTGCCAGCCTCCGGGGGGGTAACACAGATACGCAGTATTTT. This encodes CASLRGGNTDTQYF.

The gene calls are TRBV5-1 and TRBJ1-2; D is perhaps TRBD1 (6 bases). V was pared by 4 bases and J by 4 bases, with 14 bases between. The length of the CDR3 is 14 residues. Germline V lookup: CDR1 SGHRS, CDR2 YFSETQ. The DNA for the CDR3 is TGCGCCAGCAGCCCCGAACAGGGCGGCTATGGCTACACCTTC. Translated, it gives CASSPEQGGYGYTF.

This clonotype was counted a few times. The chain employs TRBV6-5 and TRBJ2-3, with a possible D match to TRBD1 (5 bases). The V end was cut by 7 bases, the J end by 4 bases, with 18 bases between. CDR1 MNHEY and CDR2 SVGAGI come from the germline V gene. The CDR3 extends over 15 amino acids. The CDR3 bases are TGTGCCAGCAAGCCGACAGCACCGGGCGCAGATACGCAGTATTTT. This translates into CASKPTAPGADTQYF.

The chain recombines TRBV12-3 or TRBV12-4 with TRBJ2-1; tentatively, D is TRBD2 (5 bases). The CDR3 is 13 residues long. V dropped 1 base and J dropped 10 bases, with 11 bases sitting between them. The CDR3 DNA sequence: TGTGCCAGCAGTTTAGAGCTAGCCGGGGAGCAGTTCTTC. Protein sequence: CASSLELAGEQFF.

This chain uses TRBV7-9 with TRBJ1-1; D is undetermined. V gave up 6 bases and J gave up 1 base, with 12 bases separating them. Germline assignment: CDR1 SEHNR and CDR2 FQNEAQ (reference sequence). The CDR3 sequence is 14 residues long. CDR3 sequence reads: CASRLRAENTEAFF. Written as DNA, the CDR3 is TGTGCCAGCAGGTTGCGGGCGGAGAACACTGAAGCTTTCTTT.

A few counts support this clonotype. This sequence joins TRBV29-1 and TRBJ2-2; tentative D call: TRBD1 (6 bases). Germline V lookup: CDR1 SQVTM, CDR2 ANQGSEA. CDR3 length: 13 residues. V lost 7 bases and J lost 5, with 14 bases in between. The DNA of the CDR3 is TGCAGCGCCGGGACACTGGGGACCGGGGAGCTGTTTTTT. This sequence encodes CSAGTLGTGELFF.

As to this clonotype: One junction end does not reproduce the germline sequence, and a read error may be involved. The V gene is TRBV7-9, the J gene TRBJ2-7, with D perhaps matching TRBD2 (6 bases). CDR3 length: 14 amino acids. Germline V gives CDR1 SEHNR, CDR2 FQNEAQ (reference sequence). The CDR3 DNA sequence: TGTGCCAGCAGCTTAGCGGGGCCGGACTACGGGCAGTACTTC. Translating gives CASSLAGPDYGQYF.

This clonotype was seen a few times. This chain uses TRBV15 with TRBJ2-3; D is perhaps TRBD1 or TRBD2 (5 bases each). The V end lost 3 bases, the J end lost 6 bases, and 13 bases lay between the germline ends. Germline V lookup: CDR1 LNHNV, CDR2 YYDKDF (reference sequence). The CDR3 totals 14 residues. The CDR3 DNA reads as TGTGCCACCAGCAGTAACCCGGGGACCGATACGCAGTATTTT. This gives the protein CATSSNPGTDTQYF.

This chain uses TRBV2 with TRBJ2-2, with no clear D. The V and J ends lost 2 bases and 4 bases respectively, with 5 bases between them. CDR3 length equals 13 residues. Germline V CDR1 and CDR2: SNHLY, FYNNEI. CDR3 region: CASSESATGELFF. CDR3 DNA sequence: TGTGCCAGCAGTGAAAGCGCCACCGGGGAGCTGTTTTTT. Full variable domain (outside the CDR3, taken from reference TRBV2 and TRBJ2-2): EPEVTQTPSHQVTQMGQEVILRCVPISNHLYFYWYRQILGQKVEFLVSFYNNEISEKSEIFDDQFSVERPDGSNFTLKIRSTKLEDSAMYFCASSESATGELFFGEGSRLTVL.

The genes are TRBV6-5 and TRBJ2-5, with 11 positions matching TRBD2. V lost 0 bases to trimming and J lost 5 bases; unmatched junction nucleotides: 14. Germline values: CDR1 MNHEY, CDR2 SVGAGI. This CDR3 has 19 amino acids. CDR3 in DNA: TGTGCCAGCAGTTACTCGGTTACTAGCGGGGGCCCCAGGTTGGAGACCCAGTACTTC. This sequence encodes CASSYSVTSGGPRLETQYF.

The genes are TRBV3-1 and TRBJ2-7; weak D call: TRBD2 (7 bases). The J call is doubtful: the DNA matches TRBJ2-5 better. CDR3 length: 17 amino acids. Germline V gene data show CDR1 as LGHDT and CDR2 as YNNKEL (reference sequence). Here the CDR3 DNA reads TGTGCCAGCAGCCAAGTAGTACGGCGGGGGCCCCCAGAGACCCAGTACTTC. This translates into CASSQVVRRGPPETQYF.

The CDR3 DNA is TGTGCCAGCAGAATACTAGCGGGGGGTAGCACAGATACGCAGTATTTT. This sequence encodes CASRILAGGSTDTQYF. This chain connects TRBV6-1 to TRBJ2-3, with 12 positions matching TRBD2. Trimming removed 6 bases from V and 0 bases from J; junction bases left unmatched: 4. Germline V gene lookup returns CDR1 MNHNS and CDR2 SASEGT. The CDR3 covers 16 residues.

The CDR3 here is CASSPFYGSGARSGANVLTF. The CDR3 DNA reads as TGTGCCAGCAGCCCTTTTTACGGTTCCGGGGCCAGATCTGGGGCCAACGTCCTGACTTTC. The rearrangement links TRBV7-3 to TRBJ2-6; TRBD1 or TRBD2 may be the D gene (5 bases each). The CDR3 covers 20 residues. V shed 5 bases and J shed 1 base, with 24 bases lying between them. Germline CDR1 SGHTA, CDR2 FQGTGA.

This chain joins TRBV12-3 or TRBV12-4 and TRBJ2-1, with TRBD2 matching over 9 bases. The junction had 5 bases not matched to a gene; V was cut back by 7 bases and J by 4 bases. The CDR3 runs 14 residues. The CDR3 nucleotides are TGTGCCAGCATTAGGCGGGGGGGGTACAATGAGCAGTTCTTC. It translates to CASIRRGGYNEQFF.

This clonotype was counted once. V gene TRBV27 combines with J gene TRBJ1-2, with D possibly being TRBD1 (6 bases). Germline V gene data show CDR1 as MNHEY and CDR2 as SMNVEV (reference sequence). V lost 6 bases and J lost 7, with 18 bases in between. The CDR3 is 14 residues long. CDR3 protein: CASSSVRGIGGYTF. Written as DNA, the CDR3 is TGTGCCAGCAGCTCCGTGAGGGGGATCGGTGGCTACACCTTC.

This chain links TRBV29-1 with TRBJ2-1, with 10 bases lining up with TRBD1. Germline assignment: CDR1 SQVTM and CDR2 ANQGSEA. The CDR3 is 13 residues long. V was clipped by 3 bases and J by 8 bases; unmatched bases: 4. The CDR3 nucleotides are TGCAGCGTTGAGGACAGGGGGATCGATGAGCAGTTCTTC. It is translated as CSVEDRGIDEQFF.

This clonotype was counted a few times. The chain is built from TRBV11-2 and TRBJ2-7; D is possibly TRBD2 (7 bases). Deletions cut 1 base from V and 4 bases from J, with 20 bases between. Germline V CDR1 and CDR2: SGHAT, FQNNGV. The CDR3 is 17 residues long. Here the CDR3 DNA reads TGTGCCAGCAGCTTAGTTTGGGGGGGACATGACCCATACGAGCAGTACTTC. Its protein product is CASSLVWGGHDPYEQYF.

As to this clonotype: A junction end diverges from the germline sequence, so it may reflect a read error. CDR3 sequence: CASRLGQYQETQYF. The CDR3 bases are TGTGCCAGCAGATTAGGACAGTACCAAGAGACCCAGTACTTC. The V call is TRBV12-3 or TRBV12-4, the J call TRBJ2-5, with D possibly TRBD1 on 6 matching bases. The CDR3 is made up of 14 amino acids.

In this sample, this clonotype turned up a few times. V and J are TRBV12-3 or TRBV12-4 and TRBJ2-1; no reliable D call. CDR3 length: 13 amino acids. Trimming removed 7 bases from V and 3 bases from J, with 10 bases in between. This CDR3 reads CASTIDNYNEQFF. CDR3 coding DNA: TGTGCCAGCACCATTGACAACTACAATGAGCAGTTCTTC.

This chain uses TRBV15 with TRBJ2-4; 13 bases match TRBD2. The CDR3 length is 17 residues. From germline, CDR1 is LNHNV and CDR2 YYDKDF (reference sequence). After removal of 2 bases from V and 9 bases from J, the junction contained 10 bases not matched to a gene. The CDR3 DNA reads TGTGCCACCAGCAGACGACGGACTAGCGGGGGCGTAGGCATTCAGTACTTC. Residues: CATSRRRTSGGVGIQYF. The whole variable domain, remainder taken from reference TRBV15 and TRBJ2-4, is DAMVIQNPRYQVTQFGKPVTLSCSQTLNHNVMYWYQQKSSQAPKLLFHYYDKDFNNEADTPDNFQSRRPNTSFCFLDIRSPGLGDTAMYLCATSRRRTSGGVGIQYFGAGTRLSVL.

This clonotype was detected ten times or more. This chain uses TRBV3-1 with TRBJ2-1; TRBD2 matches at 8 bases. Germline values: CDR1 LGHDT, CDR2 YNNKEL (reference sequence). The CDR3 sequence is 13 residues long. V lost 8 bases to trimming and J lost 1 base; unmatched junction nucleotides: 1. DNA of the CDR3: TGTGCCAGCTCTAGCGGGTCCTACAATGAGCAGTTCTTC. It specifies CASSSGSYNEQFF.

CDR3 coding DNA: TGTGCCAGCAGTTTAAGGCCAGGGTCGGCAGATACGCAGTATTTT. Translating gives CASSLRPGSADTQYF. This chain uses TRBV12-3 or TRBV12-4 with TRBJ2-3, with D possibly TRBD1 on 5 matching bases. CDR3 length equals 15 residues. With 2 bases removed from V and 4 bases from J, the gap between germline ends came to 13 bases.

The genes are TRBV11-2 and TRBJ2-1, with D hard to call. The CDR3 has 13 residues. CDR1 is SGHAT, CDR2 FQNNGV, per germline. Trimming removed 2 bases from V and 8 bases from J, with 10 bases in between. The CDR3 is CASSLRGRDEQFF. CDR3 nucleotides: TGTGCCAGCAGCTTAAGAGGTAGAGATGAGCAGTTCTTC.

The chain is built from TRBV9 and TRBJ2-7, with TRBD1 identical over 8 bases. The CDR3 spans 17 residues. Germline V lookup: CDR1 SGDLS, CDR2 YYNGEE. J gave up 4 bases and V 0 bases, and 12 bases lay outside the gene matches. The CDR3 DNA reads as TGTGCCAGCAGCGTAGTTCATAGGTTGGGACAGGAATACGAGCAGTACTTC. Residues: CASSVVHRLGQEYEQYF.

In the case of this clonotype: Sequence at one end of the junction differs from germline and may be a read error. V usage is TRBV7-8 and J usage is TRBJ1-5; TRBD1 matches 7 bases. This CDR3 region has 16 residues. Per germline, CDR1 SGHVS and CDR2 FQNEAQ. The chain's CDR3 is CASSLRDRDTNQLQHF. DNA for the CDR3: TGTGCCAGCAGCCTCCGAGACAGGGATACCAATCAGCTCCAGCATTTT.

This chain joins TRBV7-9 and TRBJ2-5; D gene uncertain. Germline V gives CDR1 SEHNR, CDR2 FQNEAQ (reference sequence). The V gene lost 1 base and the J gene lost 11 bases, with 17 bases spanning the gap. The CDR3 runs 14 residues. The chain's CDR3 is CASSLEISGREQYF. The CDR3 DNA sequence: TGTGCCAGCAGCTTAGAGATCTCGGGTCGAGAGCAGTACTTC. Looking up the rest from reference TRBV7-9 and TRBJ2-5 gives the full variable domain: DTGVSQNPRHKITKRGQNVTFRCDPISEHNRLYWYRQTLGQGPEFLTYFQNEAQLEKSRLLSDRFSAERPKGSFSTLEIQRTEQGDSAMYLCASSLEISGREQYFGPGTRLLVL.

This clonotype was detected only a few times. The chain links TRBV27 to TRBJ2-6; weak D call: TRBD2 (5 bases). Germline CDR1 is MNHEY and CDR2 is SMNVEV (reference sequence). CDR3 length: 16 residues. Between the trimmed V and J ends, which lost 5 bases and 0 bases, there was a span of 11 bases. The DNA of the CDR3 is TGTGCCAGCAGTACCGATGGGAGCTCTGGGGCCAACGTCCTGACTTTC. Protein sequence: CASSTDGSSGANVLTF.